The 25 T cell receptor beta chains presented below share a single source sample, sequenced in a study of OX40 agonist ivuxolimab in advanced cancers. TCRdb's table, derived via immunoSEQ multiplex PCR, lists solely in-frame clones and lacks some. The sample includes roughly 23,000 clones, 65% to 80% of them seen just once. The sequencing here drew on CD4+ or CD8+ T cells sorted from blood, taken in a trial of the OX40 agonist ivuxolimab. These receptors all come from an adult with an advanced solid tumor such as melanoma, head and neck, liver or kidney cancer.

V usage is TRBV9 and J usage is TRBJ1-5; no firm D call. Deletions cut 4 bases from V and 0 bases from J, with 17 bases between. The CDR3 consists of 17 residues. Germline CDR1 and CDR2: SGDLS and YYNGEE. The CDR3 here is CASSPERATDSNQPQHF. CDR3 in DNA: TGTGCCAGCAGCCCGGAGAGGGCCACCGATAGCAATCAGCCCCAGCATTTT. The full variable domain, in which reference TRBV9 and TRBJ1-5 provide the parts outside the CDR3, is DSGVTQTPKHLITATGQRVTLRCSPRSGDLSVYWYQQSLDQGLQFLIQYYNGEERAKGNILERFSAQQFPDLHSELNLSSLELGDSALYFCASSPERATDSNQPQHFGDGTRLSIL.

This sequence joins TRBV11-1 and TRBJ2-3; 12 nucleotides line up with TRBD1. With V trimmed by 5 bases and J by 4 bases, 13 bases remained unmatched. The CDR3 covers 18 residues. Germline assignment: CDR1 SGHAT and CDR2 FQDESV (reference sequence). The CDR3 DNA reads as TGTGCCAGCAGCCTACTCCCGGGACAGGGGGCGACGGCAGATACGCAGTATTTT. Translated: CASSLLPGQGATADTQYF.

This clone was counted a single time. The DNA of the CDR3 is TGTGCCAGCAGCCAAGAAGGCACCGAGCAGTACTTC. Encoded protein: CASSQEGTEQYF. The chain carries TRBV4-2 and TRBJ2-7; D not resolved. The V end was cut by 0 bases, the J end by 6 bases, with 6 bases between. Per the germline V gene, CDR1 is LGHNA and CDR2 is YNFKEQ. This CDR3 has 12 residues.

The V call is TRBV5-5, the J call TRBJ2-3; D uncertain. The germline V gene encodes CDR1 SGHKS and CDR2 YYEKEE (reference sequence). V was clipped by 0 bases and J by 5 bases, with 13 bases between them. CDR3 length: 15 residues. CDR3 sequence: CASSLEGLGVDTQYF. CDR3 DNA sequence: TGTGCCAGCAGCTTGGAAGGTCTAGGAGTAGATACGCAGTATTTT.

The chain combines TRBV29-1 with TRBJ2-7; 8 bases fit TRBD2. The ends lost 4 bases at V and 3 bases at J; junction bases unmatched: 5. CDR3 length: 13 residues. CDR1 is SQVTM, CDR2 ANQGSEA, per germline. DNA of the CDR3: TGCAGCGTTGTGCTTAGCGGGGTCTACGAGCAGTACTTC. Translation: CSVVLSGVYEQYF.

The chain joins TRBV15 to TRBJ2-5; D is tentatively TRBD1 or TRBD2 (5 bases each). Near its end, the DNA agrees better with TRBJ2-7, so the J call may be wrong. The length of the CDR3 is 13 residues. CDR1 and CDR2 from the germline V gene are LNHNV and YYDKDF (reference sequence). CDR3: CATSAGSSYEQYF. As DNA, the CDR3 is TGTGCCACCAGTGCAGGGAGCTCCTACGAGCAGTACTTC.

Concerning this clone itself: Other DNA sequences in the sample encode the same CDR3. The DNA for the CDR3 is TGTGCCAGCGCATCTCGACAGGGAAAAGCCTACGAGCAGTACTTC. Protein sequence: CASASRQGKAYEQYF. The chain joins TRBV6-5 to TRBJ2-7; 7 bases are a match to TRBD1. The junction had 12 bases not matched to a gene; V was cut back by 8 bases and J by 2 bases. The CDR3 extends over 15 amino acids. Germline lookup yields CDR1 MNHEY and CDR2 SVGAGI.

This clone was seen just once. The chain uses TRBV2 and TRBJ1-1; the match to TRBD1 covers 10 bases. The J segment lost 3 bases and the V segment lost 4 bases, leaving 5 bases of the junction unmatched. CDR3 size: 15 residues. The germline V gene has CDR1 SNHLY and CDR2 FYNNEI. The CDR3 DNA reads TGTGCCAGCAGTGTCCCGACAGGGGGCTACACTGAAGCTTTCTTT. It codes for CASSVPTGGYTEAFF.

The V and J genes are TRBV5-8 and TRBJ2-3; D gene uncertain. V lost 0 bases and J 3 bases, leaving 2 bases between the germline ends. CDR1 is SGHTS and CDR2 is YDEGEE in the germline V gene. CDR3 length: 12 amino acids. CDR3 bases: TGTGCCAGCAGCTTGGCAACAGATACGCAGTATTTT. Its translation is CASSLATDTQYF.

This clone was detected a few times. The sample has other DNA sequences that encode this CDR3 too. The chain is built from TRBV19 and TRBJ1-2, with 7 bases identical to TRBD1. The germline V gene has CDR1 LNHDA and CDR2 SQIVND (reference sequence). The CDR3 contains 13 residues. Trimming cost V 3 bases and J 2 bases; bases outside gene matches: 0. CDR3 region: CASSMTGNYGYTF. CDR3 coding DNA: TGTGCCAGTAGTATGACAGGGAACTATGGCTACACCTTC. The whole variable domain, remainder taken from reference TRBV19 and TRBJ1-2, is DGGITQSPKYLFRKEGQNVTLSCEQNLNHDAMYWYRQDPGQGLRLIYYSQIVNDFQKGDIAEGYSVSREKKESFPLTVTSAQKNPTAFYLCASSMTGNYGYTFGSGTRLTVV.

This clone was detected only a few times. This chain links TRBV5-1 with TRBJ2-5; D remains unclear. V gave up 4 bases and J gave up 3 bases, with 4 bases separating them. This CDR3 is 11 amino acids long. Germline V gene sequence: CDR1 SGHRS, CDR2 YFSETQ. This chain's CDR3 is CASSPEETQYF. CDR3 nucleotide sequence: TGCGCCAGCAGCCCGGAAGAGACCCAGTACTTC.

This clone was recorded a few times. CDR3 region: CASSLSRGTNEKLFF. The CDR3 coding sequence is TGTGCCAGCAGCTTATCGCGTGGAACTAATGAAAAACTGTTTTTT. The chain uses TRBV7-9 and TRBJ1-4; D not resolved. The CDR3 sequence is 15 residues long. Germline CDR1 is SEHNR and CDR2 is FQNEAQ (reference sequence). Trimming removed 2 bases from V and 1 base from J, with 8 bases in between.

The CDR3 here is CASRVTGGGELFF. The CDR3 DNA is TGTGCCAGCAGAGTTACAGGGGGCGGGGAGCTGTTTTTT. J is TRBJ2-2 and V is TRBV6-5; TRBD1 aligns across 8 bases. Trimming took 6 bases from V and 7 from J; bases not matched to a gene: 4. Germline CDR1 is MNHEY and CDR2 is SVGAGI. The CDR3 is made up of 13 amino acids.

The rearrangement uses TRBV5-4 and TRBJ2-1; a possible D gene is TRBD1 (6 bases). The CDR3 length is 15 residues. Germline values: CDR1 SGHNT, CDR2 YYREEE (reference sequence). V was trimmed by 3 bases and J by 1 base, leaving 11 bases between them. The CDR3 region has the DNA TGTGCCAGCAGCTCGGACAGAGATTCCTACAATGAGCAGTTCTTC. Its protein product is CASSSDRDSYNEQFF.

The V call is TRBV9, the J call TRBJ1-1, with D tentatively TRBD1 (5 bases). Germline V gene lookup returns CDR1 SGDLS and CDR2 YYNGEE. V lost 4 bases and J 1 base, leaving 14 bases between the germline ends. This CDR3 region has 15 residues. The CDR3 region has the DNA TGTGCCAGCAGCCCCGGTTGGGGGAGGAACACTGAAGCTTTCTTT. Protein: CASSPGWGRNTEAFF. Combining the CDR3 with reference TRBV9 and TRBJ1-1 gives the whole variable domain DSGVTQTPKHLITATGQRVTLRCSPRSGDLSVYWYQQSLDQGLQFLIQYYNGEERAKGNILERFSAQQFPDLHSELNLSSLELGDSALYFCASSPGWGRNTEAFFGQGTRLTVV.

The chain carries TRBV18 and TRBJ1-4; D gene unclear. Germline V gene lookup returns CDR1 KGHSH and CDR2 LQKENI. Trimming stripped 3 bases from V and 4 bases from J, with 9 bases between. The CDR3 extends over 14 amino acids. This chain's CDR3 is CASSPPVSNEKLFF. The CDR3 nucleotides are TGTGCCAGCTCACCTCCAGTTAGTAATGAAAAACTGTTTTTT.

The chain recombines TRBV7-6 with TRBJ2-7, with 8 bases fitting TRBD1. V was pared by 5 bases and J by 4 bases, with 10 bases of the junction left unmatched. CDR1 is SGHVS and CDR2 is FNYEAQ in the germline V gene. This CDR3 comprises 15 residues. CDR3 sequence: CASSPRTGPIYEQYF. CDR3 sequence (DNA): TGTGCCAGCAGCCCGCGGACAGGGCCAATATACGAGCAGTACTTC.

The gene calls are TRBV19 and TRBJ2-1; 10 bases align to TRBD1. CDR1 is LNHDA and CDR2 is SQIVND in the germline V gene (reference sequence). J was trimmed by 0 bases and V by 6 bases; bases with no gene match: 2. The CDR3 totals 15 residues. CDR3 nucleotide sequence: TGTGCCAGTAGCCGGACAGGGGGCTCCTACAATGAGCAGTTCTTC. It specifies CASSRTGGSYNEQFF.

This clone rates as large (0.1 to 1%). The rearrangement links TRBV4-1 to TRBJ2-2; D gene uncertain. Trimming removed 0 bases from V and 4 bases from J, with 9 bases in between. This CDR3 is 15 amino acids long. CDR1 is MGHRA, CDR2 YSYEKL, per germline. CDR3 protein: CASSQDGGSTGELFF. In DNA, the CDR3 is TGCGCCAGCAGCCAAGACGGCGGATCCACCGGGGAGCTGTTTTTT.

This rearrangement joins TRBV27 to TRBJ2-1; 12 positions agree with TRBD1. Germline assignment: CDR1 MNHEY and CDR2 SMNVEV (reference sequence). J gave up 2 bases and V 4 bases, and 6 bases lay outside the gene matches. The CDR3 consists of 17 residues. The CDR3 here is CASSYTGTGGPYNEQFF. CDR3 nucleotides: TGTGCCAGCAGTTATACCGGGACAGGGGGCCCCTACAATGAGCAGTTCTTC.

The rearrangement links TRBV14 to TRBJ2-1, with D possibly being TRBD2 (5 bases). Between the trimmed V and J ends, which lost 2 bases and 9 bases, there was a span of 11 bases. The CDR3 extends over 13 amino acids. Germline V lookup: CDR1 SGHDN, CDR2 FVKESK. CDR3 sequence: CASSQWGVPEQFF. The CDR3 DNA sequence: TGTGCCAGCAGCCAATGGGGAGTTCCTGAGCAGTTCTTC.

CDR3: CASSRRIEQYF. CDR3 nucleotides: TGTGCCAGCAGCCGCCGCATCGAGCAGTACTTC. The rearrangement uses TRBV5-6 and TRBJ2-7; D gene uncertain. The germline V gene has CDR1 SGHDT and CDR2 YYEEEE. The CDR3 is made up of 11 amino acids. The germline V and J ends were trimmed by 4 bases and 6 bases, with 8 bases remaining between them.

V gene TRBV4-2 combines with J gene TRBJ2-7, with 12 bases aligning to TRBD2. The CDR3 has 15 residues. CDR1 is LGHNA and CDR2 is YNFKEQ in the germline V gene. J lost 6 bases, V lost 0 bases, and 3 bases had no gene match. The CDR3 region has the DNA TGTGCCAGCAGCCAAGACCTAGCGGGGGGGTCCGAGCAGTACTTC. Protein: CASSQDLAGGSEQYF.

By proportion, this clone is medium-sized. This chain uses TRBV28 with TRBJ2-5; D not certain. This CDR3 is built from 14 residues. V was trimmed by 4 bases and J by 3 bases, leaving 12 bases between them. Germline CDR1 MDHEN, CDR2 SYDVKM. CDR3 residues: CASSSLAGEETQYF. The CDR3 nucleotides read TGTGCCAGCAGTTCCCTCGCAGGTGAAGAGACCCAGTACTTC.

The V and J genes are TRBV19 and TRBJ2-2, with D perhaps TRBD1 (6 bases). V was clipped by 5 bases and J by 6 bases, with 10 bases between them. This CDR3 region has 13 residues. The germline CDR1 and CDR2 sequences are LNHDA and SQIVND (reference sequence). The CDR3 sequence: CASSLQGPGELFF. CDR3 sequence (DNA): TGTGCCAGTAGTTTACAGGGACCCGGGGAGCTGTTTTTT.